This T cell receptor (beta chain) was recovered during a study of regulatory T cells in long-lasting Graves disease. This clonotype was seen repeatedly, ten times or more. Its antigen is as yet unknown. The study, taken as a whole, reports: With persistent disease, TRBV28, TRBJ1-2 and TRBJ2-5 were the favored segments.

The germline V and J ends were trimmed by 0 bases and 4 bases, with 13 bases remaining between them. Germline CDR1 and CDR2: DFQATT and SNEGSKA (reference sequence). The CDR3 loop spans 15 amino acids. CDR3 regions were amplified by Arm-PCR using iRepertoire HTBI primers to build TCR beta libraries. TCRdb re-analysed the multiplex PCR reads in MiXCR, keeping a single row per CDR3 protein. The sample holds about 540,000 distinct CDR3 sequences, approximately 15% seen once. Time point denoted: newly diagnosed GD, antithyroid drugs for less than 3 months. TCR sequences were obtained from RNA taken from PBMCs. This sample was also put to use in a study of T cells in Graves' hyperthyroidism and ophthalmopathy. That source reports: Most thyroid-expanded clonotypes above 0.001 were also found in blood. Ophthalmopathy stood apart from stable hyperthyroidism in a 13 V-J model.

The chain has TRBV20-1 and TRBJ1-5, with no clear D. The material was peripheral blood mononuclear cells (PBMCs), obtained at new diagnosis, from a patient treated with antithyroid drugs. The receptor comes from a man younger than 45 with Graves disease. CDR3 protein: CSARDSGDQNQPQHF. The CDR3 DNA follows: TGCAGTGCTAGAGACTCCGGGGATCAAAATCAGCCCCAGCATTTT.